This T cell receptor (beta chain) was recorded in a study of lymphopenia after photon versus proton radiotherapy. Generated by immunoSEQ multiplex PCR, the TCRdb table keeps only in-frame clones and is missing some. The table has 65,000 to 85,000 clones, less than 95% seen once. The TCR originated in a woman aged 40 to 50 with cholangiocarcinoma. Source: peripheral blood, taken from a patient treated with photon-based radiotherapy.

The CDR3 spells CASSYVSSGMREQYF. The CDR3 coding sequence is TGTGCCAGCAGTTACGTGTCTAGCGGGATGCGCGAGCAGTACTTC. The rearrangement joins TRBV6-5 to TRBJ2-7; 9 nucleotides line up with TRBD2. The CDR3 is 15 residues long. Germline-derived CDR1 and CDR2 are MNHEY and SVGAGI. J lost 6 bases, V lost 2 bases, and 8 bases had no gene match.